The T cell receptor beta chain under discussion was sequenced for a study of T cell repertoires in cytomegalovirus infection. Study-level information: Based on public TCR beta signatures, there were indications of CMV infection and of a matching HLA type.

This clonotype showed up many times. Its matching antigen is unknown. Each CDR3 protein is one row after TCRdb ran MiXCR on the reads. Of roughly 760,000 distinct CDR3 sequences in the sample, 35% are singletons; the top ten hold more than 2.5%. Whole-study findings and limits: HLA-C-restricted CMV-specific TCR beta clonotypes were dominant in the ex vivo response. Cumulative public TCR beta family frequency identified CMV carriers with the relevant HLA.

Germline V CDR1 and CDR2: SGHTA, FQGTGA. Trimming left V 5 bases short and J 6 bases short, with 10 bases between. This CDR3 comprises 13 residues. The V call is TRBV7-3, the J call TRBJ2-2; D ambiguous. The clonotype originates from a human donor in good health (CMV status not recorded). Some clones in this sample may be carry-over from other donors' samples. Source material: PBMCs. The CDR3 loop reads CASSKYIPGELFF. The CDR3 coding sequence is TGTGCCAGCAGCAAGTACATACCCGGGGAGCTGTTTTTT.